This TCR beta chain stems from a study of beta chain features in type 1 diabetes (dated by TCRdb to 2016 to 2019). In the study overall: No differences in mean age, gender distribution, total cell number or subset yield were found between patients and healthy donors. Naive and central memory subsets were obtained from all 30 or so donors, but regulatory and stem cell-like memory subsets were isolated from only 8 patients and 8 healthy donors. A total of 90 million to 130 million sorted cells were examined across all samples, and a strong correlation was observed between cell number per subset and RNA yield. In the study, recently diagnosed type 1 diabetes patients and matched healthy donors were compared on the TCRB repertoires of their sorted circulating CD4+ T cell subsets.

The entire isolated RNA was reverse transcribed using the High Capacity cDNA Reverse Transcription Kit, and thus expressed TCRB transcripts were sequenced. Deep immunoSEQ sequencing was applied to naive, central memory and regulatory T cell samples, giving an average of approximately 4 million total reads per sample. Sorted cells were lysed in RLT buffer, and RNA was extracted using DNase-treated RNeasy Micro or Mini kits according to cell number. To prevent cross-contamination, each cell subset was processed individually, whereas patient and healthy donor samples were processed jointly. The immunoSEQ multiplex PCR was used to amplify TCRB sequences from cDNA, yielding 87-bp fragments that span the CDR3 region. Sequencing of the amplicons was done on the Illumina HiSeq platform. Under the source paper's analysis protocol: Synthetic template baselines were used to correct PCR bias computationally, reads within Hamming distance 2 were collapsed together, and singletons that could not be merged were discarded. Reads were aligned against IMGT so that V, D and J genes, CDR3 length and insertions or deletions at six rearrangement sites could be assigned. Within each subset, clonotype counts were normalized to the number of sorted cells before true diversity and Gini coefficients were calculated with the tcR R package. The overlap coefficient, calculated on TCRB nucleotide sequences, was used to measure repertoire sharing. Out-of-frame TCRB sequences from naive cells were analyzed to stand in for the pre-selection repertoire. Entries here come from immuneACCESS through TCRdb and include only in-frame sequences with V and J called. Some clones fail to appear in such tables; in the studies checked, an unresolved V gene covers under half of the shortfall, and the cause of the remainder is unknown. The V and J calls and the clone size are those of that table, but D and trimming were determined from the DNA. For this sample the table gives some 700,000 clones, of which roughly an eighth were detected only once. The ten largest account for approximately 0.02% of the sample.

Broad study findings and their caveats: Because small numbers of individuals were included in the HLA sub-analyses, any influence of HLA type on TCRB rearrangement was left unresolved. PCR may preferentially amplify shorter templates, but because patient and control samples were amplified and corrected together, any resulting skew would affect both groups equally. Because cDNA rather than genomic DNA was sequenced, highly expressing activated cells could have been over-represented, although no difference in activation and CD3 levels was found between groups. Fewer insertions and more nucleotide deletions at VDJ recombination sites were observed in patients with type 1 diabetes, implying thymic rearrangement abnormalities. The naive, central memory and regulatory TCRB repertoires appeared to resemble one another more closely among patients than among healthy donors. Type 1 diabetes patients showed a moderate but significant shortening of TCRB CDR3 length in all four CD4+ subsets.

A single peripheral blood draw of 95 to 150 mL on average was collected from each donor into heparinised tubes. A BD FACSAria II and a panel including CD45RO, CCR7, CD25, CD127, CD95 and CD27 were used to sort naive, central memory, regulatory and stem cell-like memory CD4+ T cells. All sorted populations exceeded 98% purity. PBMCs were isolated right away by Lymphoprep density gradient centrifugation and were stained directly, without culture. Samples were stained and sorted in pairs, with one healthy donor and one patient per experiment, so that batch effects were minimized. Trimming removed 5 bases from V and 8 bases from J, leaving 13 bases between the germline ends. Sequences SGHAT (CDR1) and FQDESV (CDR2) are obtained from the germline V gene (reference sequence). Including the terminal cysteine and phenylalanine, the CDR3 comprises 13 residues. CDR3 DNA only is kept here, 39 bases in frame from base 1.

This clone turned up a few times. Its specific antigen is unknown. Base qualities were left out, and no much larger clone turns up one base away. The material sequenced was naive CD4+ T cells from blood. The cell subset or site label corresponds to: true naive CD4+ T cells. The sequence was obtained from a man younger than 35 with type 1 diabetes. The rearrangement joined TRBV11-1 to TRBJ2-1, with the D gene call left open. The base sequence is TGTGCCAGCAGCAGCCGGGCCGGCGATGAGCAGTTCTTC. Its product reads: CASSSRAGDEQFF.